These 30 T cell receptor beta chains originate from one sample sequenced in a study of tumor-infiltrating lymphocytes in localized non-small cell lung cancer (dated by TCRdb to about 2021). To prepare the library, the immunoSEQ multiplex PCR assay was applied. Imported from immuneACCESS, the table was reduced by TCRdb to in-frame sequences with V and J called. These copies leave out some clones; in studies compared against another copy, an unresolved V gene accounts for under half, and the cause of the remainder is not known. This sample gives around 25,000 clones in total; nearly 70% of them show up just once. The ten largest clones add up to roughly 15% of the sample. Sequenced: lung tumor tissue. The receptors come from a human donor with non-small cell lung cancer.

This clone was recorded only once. CDR3 protein: CASSLDSGGGGDTQYF. CDR3 coding DNA: TGCGCCAGCAGCTTGGATAGCGGGGGCGGAGGAGATACGCAGTATTTT. The J gene is TRBJ2-3, the V gene TRBV5-1, with 9 nucleotides matching TRBD2. This CDR3 is built from 16 residues. Trimming took 0 bases from V and 5 from J; bases not matched to a gene: 7. The germline V gene has CDR1 SGHRS and CDR2 YFSETQ.

The CDR3 bases are TGTGCCAGCAGGTCGGCCGGGGCCTATGGCTACACCTTC. Residues: CASRSAGAYGYTF. The chain joins TRBV5-4 to TRBJ1-2, with D tentatively TRBD1 (5 bases). Germline V CDR1 and CDR2: SGHNT, YYREEE (reference sequence). V lost 5 bases to trimming and J lost 4 bases, with 12 bases between them. The CDR3 is 13 amino acids.

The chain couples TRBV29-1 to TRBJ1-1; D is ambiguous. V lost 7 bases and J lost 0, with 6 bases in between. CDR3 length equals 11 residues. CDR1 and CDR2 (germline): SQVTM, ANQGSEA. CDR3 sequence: CSGTVNTEAFF. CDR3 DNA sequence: TGCAGCGGGACGGTGAACACTGAAGCTTTCTTT.

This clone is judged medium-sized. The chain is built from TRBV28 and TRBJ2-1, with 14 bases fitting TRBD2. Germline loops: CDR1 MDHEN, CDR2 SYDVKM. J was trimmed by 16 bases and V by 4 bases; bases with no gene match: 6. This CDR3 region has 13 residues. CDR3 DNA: TGTGCCAGCAGTTCGGGGACTAGCGGGAGATCCTTCTTC. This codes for CASSSGTSGRSFF.

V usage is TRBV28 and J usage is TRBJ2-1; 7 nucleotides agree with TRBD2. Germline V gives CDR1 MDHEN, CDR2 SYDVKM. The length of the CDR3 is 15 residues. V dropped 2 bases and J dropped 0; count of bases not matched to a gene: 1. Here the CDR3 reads CASSLGGSSYNEQFF. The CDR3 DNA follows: TGTGCCAGCAGTTTAGGCGGGAGCTCCTACAATGAGCAGTTCTTC.

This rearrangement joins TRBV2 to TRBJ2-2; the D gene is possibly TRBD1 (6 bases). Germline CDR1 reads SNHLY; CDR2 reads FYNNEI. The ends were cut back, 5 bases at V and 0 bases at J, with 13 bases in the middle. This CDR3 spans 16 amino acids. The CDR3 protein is CASSYRRQANTGELFF. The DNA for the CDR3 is TGTGCCAGCAGTTACAGACGACAGGCGAACACCGGGGAGCTGTTTTTT.

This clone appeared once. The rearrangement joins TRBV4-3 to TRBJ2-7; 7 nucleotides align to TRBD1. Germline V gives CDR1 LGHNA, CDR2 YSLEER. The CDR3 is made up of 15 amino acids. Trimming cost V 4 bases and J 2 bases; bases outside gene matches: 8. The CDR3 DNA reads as TGCGCCAGCAGCCTCGGACTGACAGGGACCTACGAGCAGTACTTC. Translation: CASSLGLTGTYEQYF.

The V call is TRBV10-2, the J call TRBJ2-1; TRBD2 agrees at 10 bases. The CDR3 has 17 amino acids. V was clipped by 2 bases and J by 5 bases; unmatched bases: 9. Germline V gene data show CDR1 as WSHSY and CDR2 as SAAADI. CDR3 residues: CASSEKRRLAGNNEQFF. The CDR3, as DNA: TGCGCCAGCAGTGAGAAAAGGAGACTAGCGGGTAACAATGAGCAGTTCTTC.

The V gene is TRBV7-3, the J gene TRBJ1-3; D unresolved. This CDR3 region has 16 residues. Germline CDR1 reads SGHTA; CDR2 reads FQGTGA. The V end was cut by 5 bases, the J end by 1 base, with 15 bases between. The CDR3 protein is CASSLNGPESGNTIYF. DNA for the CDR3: TGTGCCAGCAGCCTTAACGGTCCCGAATCTGGAAACACCATATATTTT.

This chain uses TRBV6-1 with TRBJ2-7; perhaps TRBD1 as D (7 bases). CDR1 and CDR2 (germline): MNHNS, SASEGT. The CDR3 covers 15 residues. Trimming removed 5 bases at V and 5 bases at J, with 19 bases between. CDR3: CASSPTIRGVHEQYF. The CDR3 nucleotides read TGTGCCAGCAGTCCCACCATCAGGGGGGTCCACGAGCAGTACTTC.

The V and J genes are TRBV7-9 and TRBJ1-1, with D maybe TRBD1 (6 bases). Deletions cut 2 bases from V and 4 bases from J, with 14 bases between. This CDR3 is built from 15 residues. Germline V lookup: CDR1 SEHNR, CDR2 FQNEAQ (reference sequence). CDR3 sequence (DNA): TGTGCCAGCAGCTTATTGGGCCAGGGGACCACTGAAGCTTTCTTT. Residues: CASSLLGQGTTEAFF.

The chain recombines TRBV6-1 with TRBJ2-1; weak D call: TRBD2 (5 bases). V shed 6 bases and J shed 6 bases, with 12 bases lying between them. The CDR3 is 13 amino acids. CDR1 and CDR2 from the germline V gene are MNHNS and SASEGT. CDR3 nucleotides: TGTGCCAGCAGAGTACTAGGCATCAATGAGCAGTTCTTC. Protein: CASRVLGINEQFF.

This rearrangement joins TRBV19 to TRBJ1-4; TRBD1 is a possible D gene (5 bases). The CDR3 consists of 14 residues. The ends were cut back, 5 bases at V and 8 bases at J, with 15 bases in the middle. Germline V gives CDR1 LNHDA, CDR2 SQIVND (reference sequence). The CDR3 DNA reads TGTGCCAGTAGTGAGACAAGGGGAAAAGAAAAACTGTTTTTT. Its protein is CASSETRGKEKLFF.

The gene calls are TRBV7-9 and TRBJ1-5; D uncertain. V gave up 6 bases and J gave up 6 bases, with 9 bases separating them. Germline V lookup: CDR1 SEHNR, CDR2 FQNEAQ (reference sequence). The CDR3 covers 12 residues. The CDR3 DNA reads TGTGCCAGCAGTTCAGACTTTCAGCCCCAGCATTTT. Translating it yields CASSSDFQPQHF.

The CDR3 loop reads CASSIGQAGGNYGYTF. The CDR3 DNA reads as TGTGCCAGTAGTATCGGACAGGCCGGTGGTAACTATGGCTACACCTTC. The V gene is TRBV19, the J gene TRBJ1-2, with TRBD1 matching 7 bases. The CDR3 contains 16 residues. V was clipped by 3 bases and J by 1 base; unmatched bases: 8. From germline, CDR1 is LNHDA and CDR2 SQIVND (reference sequence).

The CDR3 nucleotides are TGTGCCTGGGGCAGGGGAAGCAATCAGCCCCAGCATTTT. Its protein product is CAWGRGSNQPQHF. The chain has TRBV30 and TRBJ1-5; TRBD1 is a possible D gene (6 bases). Germline V gene data show CDR1 as GTSNPN and CDR2 as SVGIG (reference sequence). Trimming removed 5 bases from V and 1 base from J, with 9 bases in between. CDR3 length: 13 residues.

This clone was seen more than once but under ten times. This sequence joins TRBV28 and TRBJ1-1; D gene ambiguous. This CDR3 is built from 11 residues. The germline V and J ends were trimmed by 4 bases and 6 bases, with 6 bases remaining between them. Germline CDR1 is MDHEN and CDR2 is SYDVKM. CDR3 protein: CASSSYPEAFF. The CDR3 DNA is TGTGCCAGCAGTTCCTACCCTGAAGCTTTCTTT.

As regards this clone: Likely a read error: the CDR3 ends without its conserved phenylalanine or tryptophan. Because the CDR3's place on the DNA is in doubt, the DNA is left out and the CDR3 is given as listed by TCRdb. CDR3: CASSLGGGRGPTFG. The chain has TRBV11-2 and TRBJ1-2. The CDR3 sequence runs 14 residues, both termini included. Germline V lookup: CDR1 SGHAT, CDR2 FQNNGV.

The DNA of the CDR3 is TGTGCCAGCAGCTTGGTAGGTGGCGAGCAGTTCTTC. Translating gives CASSLVGGEQFF. The V gene is TRBV5-4, the J gene TRBJ2-1; D is unclear. The CDR3 extends over 12 amino acids. Germline CDR1 SGHNT, CDR2 YYREEE (reference sequence). V was pared by 0 bases and J by 10 bases, with 8 bases between.

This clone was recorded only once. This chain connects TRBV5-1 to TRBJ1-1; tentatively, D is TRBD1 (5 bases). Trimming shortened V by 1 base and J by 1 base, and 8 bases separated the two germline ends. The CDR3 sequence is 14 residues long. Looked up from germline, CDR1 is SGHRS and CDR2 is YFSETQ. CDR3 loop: CASSLSGGNTEAFF. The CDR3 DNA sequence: TGCGCCAGCAGCTTGTCGGGGGGGAACACTGAAGCTTTCTTT. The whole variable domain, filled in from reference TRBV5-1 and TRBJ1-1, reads KAGVTQTPRYLIKTRGQQVTLSCSPISGHRSVSWYQQTPGQGLQFLFEYFSETQRNKGNFPGRFSGRQFSNSRSEMNVSTLELGDSALYLCASSLSGGNTEAFFGQGTRLTVV.

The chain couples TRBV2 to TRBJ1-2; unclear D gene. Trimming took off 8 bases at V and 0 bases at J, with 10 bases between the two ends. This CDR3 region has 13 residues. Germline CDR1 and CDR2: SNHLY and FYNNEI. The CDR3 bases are TGTGCCAGCTCAGACTACACTAACTATGGCTACACCTTC. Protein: CASSDYTNYGYTF.

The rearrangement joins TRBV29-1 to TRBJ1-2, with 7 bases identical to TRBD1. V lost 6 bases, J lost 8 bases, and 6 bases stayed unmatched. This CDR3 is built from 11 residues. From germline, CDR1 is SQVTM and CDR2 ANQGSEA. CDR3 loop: CSVQGIRGYTF. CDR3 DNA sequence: TGCAGCGTACAGGGGATTCGAGGCTACACCTTC.

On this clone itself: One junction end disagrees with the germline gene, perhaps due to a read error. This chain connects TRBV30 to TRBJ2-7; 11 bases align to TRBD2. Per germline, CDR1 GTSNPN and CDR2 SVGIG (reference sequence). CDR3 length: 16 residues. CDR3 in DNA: TGTGCCCGGAGTGTACTTTTAGCGGGAGGGCCCTACGAGCAGTACTTC. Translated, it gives CARSVLLAGGPYEQYF.

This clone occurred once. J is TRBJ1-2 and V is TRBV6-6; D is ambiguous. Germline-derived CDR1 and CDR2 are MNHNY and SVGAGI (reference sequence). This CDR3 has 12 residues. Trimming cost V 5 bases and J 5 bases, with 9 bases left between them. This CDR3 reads CASSPEAYGYTF. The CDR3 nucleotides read TGTGCCAGCAGTCCGGAAGCTTATGGCTACACCTTC.

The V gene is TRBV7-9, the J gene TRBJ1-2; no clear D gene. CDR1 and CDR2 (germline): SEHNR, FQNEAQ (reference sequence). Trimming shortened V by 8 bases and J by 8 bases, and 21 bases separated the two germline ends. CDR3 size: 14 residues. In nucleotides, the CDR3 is TGTGCCAGCGGGTCACTCTACTCCGCTCGGGGCTACACCTTC. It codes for CASGSLYSARGYTF.

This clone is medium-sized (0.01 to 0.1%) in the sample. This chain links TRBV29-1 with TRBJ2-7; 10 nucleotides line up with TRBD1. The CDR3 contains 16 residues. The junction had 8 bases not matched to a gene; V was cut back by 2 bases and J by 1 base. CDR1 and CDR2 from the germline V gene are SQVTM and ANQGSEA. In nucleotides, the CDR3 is TGCAGCGTTGAATCCGGAGGGACAGGGGATTCCTACGAGCAGTACTTC. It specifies CSVESGGTGDSYEQYF.

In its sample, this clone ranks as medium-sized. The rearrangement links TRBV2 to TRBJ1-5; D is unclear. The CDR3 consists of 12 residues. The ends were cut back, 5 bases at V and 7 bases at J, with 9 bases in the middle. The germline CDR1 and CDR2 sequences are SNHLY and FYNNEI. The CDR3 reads CASSLNSQPQHF. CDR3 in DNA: TGTGCCAGCAGTCTTAATAGCCAGCCCCAGCATTTT. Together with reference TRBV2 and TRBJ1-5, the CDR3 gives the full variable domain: EPEVTQTPSHQVTQMGQEVILRCVPISNHLYFYWYRQILGQKVEFLVSFYNNEISEKSEIFDDQFSVERPDGSNFTLKIRSTKLEDSAMYFCASSLNSQPQHFGDGTRLSIL.

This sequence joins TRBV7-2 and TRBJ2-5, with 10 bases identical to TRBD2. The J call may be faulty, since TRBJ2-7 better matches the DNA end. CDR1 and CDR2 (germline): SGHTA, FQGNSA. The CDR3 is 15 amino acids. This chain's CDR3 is CASSPSGRASYEQYF. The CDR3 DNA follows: TGTGCCAGCAGCCCAAGCGGGAGGGCCTCCTACGAGCAGTACTTC.

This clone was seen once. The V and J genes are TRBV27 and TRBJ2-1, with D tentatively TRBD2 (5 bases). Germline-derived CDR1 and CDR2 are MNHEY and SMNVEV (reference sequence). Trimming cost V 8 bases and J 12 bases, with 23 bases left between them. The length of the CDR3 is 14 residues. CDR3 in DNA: TGTGCCAGCCGGGGAGTCTCCTACAATGAGGGGCAGTTCTTC. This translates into CASRGVSYNEGQFF.

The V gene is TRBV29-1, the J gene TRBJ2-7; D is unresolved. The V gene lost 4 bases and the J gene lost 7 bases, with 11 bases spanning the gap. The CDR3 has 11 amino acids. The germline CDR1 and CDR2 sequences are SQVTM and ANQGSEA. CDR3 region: CSVAINAEQYF. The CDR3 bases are TGCAGCGTTGCAATTAACGCGGAGCAGTACTTC.